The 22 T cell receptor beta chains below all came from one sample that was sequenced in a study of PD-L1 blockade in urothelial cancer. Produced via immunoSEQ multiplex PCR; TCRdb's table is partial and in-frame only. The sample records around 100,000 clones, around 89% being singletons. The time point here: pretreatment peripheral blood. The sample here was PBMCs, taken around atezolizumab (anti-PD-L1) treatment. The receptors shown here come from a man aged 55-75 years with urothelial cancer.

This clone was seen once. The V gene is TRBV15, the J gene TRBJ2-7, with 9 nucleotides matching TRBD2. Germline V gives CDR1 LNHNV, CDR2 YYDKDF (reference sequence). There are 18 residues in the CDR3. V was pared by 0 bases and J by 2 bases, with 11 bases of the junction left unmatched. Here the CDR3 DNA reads TGTGCCACCAGCAGAGATCCCCCGACTAGCGGTTATACCTACGAGCAGTACTTC. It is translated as CATSRDPPTSGYTYEQYF.

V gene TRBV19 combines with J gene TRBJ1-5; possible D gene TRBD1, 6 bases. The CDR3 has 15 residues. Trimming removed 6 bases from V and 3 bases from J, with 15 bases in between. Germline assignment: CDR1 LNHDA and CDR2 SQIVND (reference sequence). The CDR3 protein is CASRPGDRINQPQHF. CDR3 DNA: TGTGCCAGTAGACCTGGTGACAGGATCAATCAGCCCCAGCATTTT.

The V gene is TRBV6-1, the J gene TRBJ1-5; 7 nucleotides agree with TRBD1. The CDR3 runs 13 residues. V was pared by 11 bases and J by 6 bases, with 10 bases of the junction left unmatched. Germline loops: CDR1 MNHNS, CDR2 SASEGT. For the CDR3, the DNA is TGTGCCTCCGCCAGGGGGTATACTCAGCCCCAGCATTTT. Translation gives CASARGYTQPQHF.

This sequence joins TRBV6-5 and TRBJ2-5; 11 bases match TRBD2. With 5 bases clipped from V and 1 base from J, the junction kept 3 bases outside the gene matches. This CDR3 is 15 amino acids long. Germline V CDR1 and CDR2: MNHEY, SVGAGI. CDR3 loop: CASSPTSGTQETQYF. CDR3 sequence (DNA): TGTGCCAGCAGTCCGACTAGCGGGACCCAAGAGACCCAGTACTTC.

The CDR3 is CASSPGQGVYNEQFF. The CDR3 DNA reads TGTGCCAGCAGCCCGGGACAGGGCGTTTACAATGAGCAGTTCTTC. The chain combines TRBV7-9 with TRBJ2-1, with 9 positions matching TRBD1. CDR1 and CDR2 from the germline V gene are SEHNR and FQNEAQ (reference sequence). J lost 4 bases, V lost 5 bases, and 6 bases had no gene match. The CDR3 is made up of 15 amino acids.

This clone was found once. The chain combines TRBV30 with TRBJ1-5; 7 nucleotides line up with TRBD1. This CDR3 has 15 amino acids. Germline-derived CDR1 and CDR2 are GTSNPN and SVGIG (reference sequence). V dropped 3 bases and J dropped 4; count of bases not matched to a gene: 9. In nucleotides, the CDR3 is TGTGCCTGGAGCCCTAGGACAGGACGAAATCAGCCCCAGCATTTT. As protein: CAWSPRTGRNQPQHF.

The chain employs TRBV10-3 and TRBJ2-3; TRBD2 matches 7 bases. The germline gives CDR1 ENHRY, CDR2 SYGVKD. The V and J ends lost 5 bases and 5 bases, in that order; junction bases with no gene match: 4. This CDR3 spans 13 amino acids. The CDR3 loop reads CAISQGGGDTQYF. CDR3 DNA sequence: TGTGCCATCAGTCAGGGCGGGGGAGATACGCAGTATTTT.

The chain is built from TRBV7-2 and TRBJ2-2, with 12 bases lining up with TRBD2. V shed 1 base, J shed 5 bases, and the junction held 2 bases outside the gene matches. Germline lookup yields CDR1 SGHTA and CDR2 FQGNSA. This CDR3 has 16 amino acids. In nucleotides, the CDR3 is TGTGCCAGCAGCTTAGTAGGGACTAGCGGGACCGGGGAGCTGTTTTTT. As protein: CASSLVGTSGTGELFF. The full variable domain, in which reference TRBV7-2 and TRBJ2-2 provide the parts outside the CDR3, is GAGVSQSPSNKVTEKGKDVELRCDPISGHTALYWYRQSLGQGLEFLIYFQGNSAPDKSGLPSDRFSAERTGGSVSTLTIQRTQQEDSAVYLCASSLVGTSGTGELFFGEGSRLTVL.

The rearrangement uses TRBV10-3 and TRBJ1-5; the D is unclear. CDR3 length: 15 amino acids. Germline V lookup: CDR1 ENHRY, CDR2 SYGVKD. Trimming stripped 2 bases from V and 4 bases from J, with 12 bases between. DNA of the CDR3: TGTGCCATCAGTGAGGACCCTTCGAGGAATCAGCCCCAGCATTTT. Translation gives CAISEDPSRNQPQHF.

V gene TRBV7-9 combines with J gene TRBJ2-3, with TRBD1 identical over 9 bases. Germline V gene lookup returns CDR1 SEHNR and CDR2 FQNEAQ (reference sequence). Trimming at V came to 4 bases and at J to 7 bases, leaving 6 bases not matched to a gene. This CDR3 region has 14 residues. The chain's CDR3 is CASSSYRGRNTQYF. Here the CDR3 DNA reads TGTGCCAGCAGCTCTTACAGGGGGCGAAATACGCAGTATTTT.

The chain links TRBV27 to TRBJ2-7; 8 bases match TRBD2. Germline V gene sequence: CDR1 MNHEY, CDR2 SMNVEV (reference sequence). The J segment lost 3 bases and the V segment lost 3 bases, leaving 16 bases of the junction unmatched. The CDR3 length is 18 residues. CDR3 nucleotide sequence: TGTGCCAGCAGTTTCCGGCTAGCGGGTCCCTTGGGCCTCTACGAGCAGTACTTC. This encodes CASSFRLAGPLGLYEQYF.

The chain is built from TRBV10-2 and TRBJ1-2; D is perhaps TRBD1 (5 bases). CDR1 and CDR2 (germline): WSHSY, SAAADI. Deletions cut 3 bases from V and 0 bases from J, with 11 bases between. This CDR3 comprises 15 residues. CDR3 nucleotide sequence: TGCGCCAGCAGTGACAGGGCGGGAGCTAACTATGGCTACACCTTC. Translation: CASSDRAGANYGYTF.

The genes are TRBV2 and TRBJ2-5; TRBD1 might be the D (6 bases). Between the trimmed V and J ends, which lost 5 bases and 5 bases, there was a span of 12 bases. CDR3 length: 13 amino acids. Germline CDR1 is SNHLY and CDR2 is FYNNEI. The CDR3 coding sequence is TGTGCCAGCAGTACTGACAGGCGGGAGACCCAGTACTTC. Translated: CASSTDRRETQYF.

CDR3 protein: CASSQDRGMVHNEQFF. In DNA, the CDR3 is TGTGCCAGCAGCCAAGACAGGGGAATGGTCCACAATGAGCAGTTCTTC. This chain joins TRBV5-6 and TRBJ2-1, with 8 bases aligning to TRBD1. With V trimmed by 4 bases and J by 5 bases, 11 bases remained unmatched. Per the germline V gene, CDR1 is SGHDT and CDR2 is YYEEEE. The CDR3 extends over 16 amino acids.

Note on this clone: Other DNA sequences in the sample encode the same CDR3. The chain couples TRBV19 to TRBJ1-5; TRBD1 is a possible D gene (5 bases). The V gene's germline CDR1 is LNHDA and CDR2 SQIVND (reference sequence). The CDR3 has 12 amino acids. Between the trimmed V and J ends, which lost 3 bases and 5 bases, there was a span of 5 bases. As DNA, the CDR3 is TGTGCCAGTAGTATCAGGGATCAGCCCCAGCATTTT. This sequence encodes CASSIRDQPQHF.

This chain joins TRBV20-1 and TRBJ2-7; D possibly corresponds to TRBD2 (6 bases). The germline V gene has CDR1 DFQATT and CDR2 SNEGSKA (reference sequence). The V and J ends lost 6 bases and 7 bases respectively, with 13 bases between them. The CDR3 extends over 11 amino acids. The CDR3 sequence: CSASRGTEQYF. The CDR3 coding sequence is TGCAGTGCCTCGCGGGGTACAGAGCAGTACTTC.

CDR3 in amino acids: CASSSGTSGAITGELFF. CDR3 in DNA: TGTGCCAGCTCATCGGGGACTAGCGGGGCTATCACCGGGGAGCTGTTTTTT. The V gene is TRBV18, the J gene TRBJ2-2; 13 bases fit TRBD2. The J segment lost 4 bases and the V segment lost 5 bases, leaving 7 bases of the junction unmatched. The CDR3 covers 17 residues. In germline, CDR1 is KGHSH, CDR2 LQKENI.

The CDR3 region is CAWSVPYRGDYGYTF. CDR3 bases: TGTGCCTGGAGTGTACCCTACAGGGGCGATTATGGCTACACCTTC. J is TRBJ1-2 and V is TRBV30; 7 nucleotides match TRBD1. There are 15 residues in the CDR3. CDR1 is GTSNPN, CDR2 SVGIG, per germline (reference sequence). V gave up 0 bases and J gave up 5 bases; unmatched junction bases: 9.

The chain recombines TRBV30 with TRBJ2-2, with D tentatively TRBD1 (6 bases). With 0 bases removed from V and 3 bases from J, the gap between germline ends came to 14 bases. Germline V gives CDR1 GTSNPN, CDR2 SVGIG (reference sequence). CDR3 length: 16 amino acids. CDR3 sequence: CAWSVVRGWDTGELFF. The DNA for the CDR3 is TGTGCCTGGAGTGTAGTCAGGGGTTGGGACACCGGGGAGCTGTTTTTT.

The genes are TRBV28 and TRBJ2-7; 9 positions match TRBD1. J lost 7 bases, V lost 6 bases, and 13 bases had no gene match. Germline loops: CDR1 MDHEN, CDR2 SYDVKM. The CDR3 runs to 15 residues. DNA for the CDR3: TGTGCCAGCAGCTCCGGGACAGGGTCTTTGAGGGAGCAGTACTTC. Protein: CASSSGTGSLREQYF.

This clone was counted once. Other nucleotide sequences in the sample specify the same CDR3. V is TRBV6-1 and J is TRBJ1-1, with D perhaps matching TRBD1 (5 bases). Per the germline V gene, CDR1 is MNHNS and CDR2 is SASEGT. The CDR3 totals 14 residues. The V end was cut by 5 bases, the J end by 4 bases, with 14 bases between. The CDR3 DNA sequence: TGTGCCAGCAGTACGCAGGGTGTGGGCACTGAAGCTTTCTTT. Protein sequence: CASSTQGVGTEAFF.

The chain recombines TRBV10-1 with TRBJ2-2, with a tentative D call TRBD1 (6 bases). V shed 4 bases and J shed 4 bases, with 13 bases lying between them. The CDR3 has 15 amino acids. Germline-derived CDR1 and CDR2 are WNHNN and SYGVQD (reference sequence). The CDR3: CASSGEQGFTGELFF. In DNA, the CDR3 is TGCGCCAGCAGTGGGGAACAGGGCTTCACCGGGGAGCTGTTTTTT.